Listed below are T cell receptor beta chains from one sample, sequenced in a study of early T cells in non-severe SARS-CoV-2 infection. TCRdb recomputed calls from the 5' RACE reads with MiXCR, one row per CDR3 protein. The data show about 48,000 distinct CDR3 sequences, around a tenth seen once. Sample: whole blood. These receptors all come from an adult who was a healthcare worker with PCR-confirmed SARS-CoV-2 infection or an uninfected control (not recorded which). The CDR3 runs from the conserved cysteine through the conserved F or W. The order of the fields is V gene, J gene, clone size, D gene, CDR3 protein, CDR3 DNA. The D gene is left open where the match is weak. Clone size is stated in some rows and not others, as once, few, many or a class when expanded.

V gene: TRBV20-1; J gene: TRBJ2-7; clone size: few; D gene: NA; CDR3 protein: CSAKDGSYEQYF; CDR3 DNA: TGCAGTGCAAAGGACGGGTCCTACGAGCAGTACTTC
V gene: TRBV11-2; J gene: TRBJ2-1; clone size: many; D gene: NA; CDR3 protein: CASSLATASTDEQFF; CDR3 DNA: TGTGCCAGCAGTCTAGCTACGGCCAGTACGGATGAGCAGTTCTTC
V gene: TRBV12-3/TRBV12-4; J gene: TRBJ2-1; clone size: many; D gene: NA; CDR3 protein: CASSPPGQYNEQFF; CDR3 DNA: TGTGCCAGCAGTCCTCCCGGGCAGTACAATGAGCAGTTCTTC
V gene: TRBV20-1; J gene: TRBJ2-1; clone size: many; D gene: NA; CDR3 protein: CSARVGTEQFF; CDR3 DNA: TGCAGTGCTAGGGTAGGGACTGAGCAGTTCTTC
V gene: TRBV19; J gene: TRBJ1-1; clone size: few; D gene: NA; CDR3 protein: CASSILRDRNTAFF; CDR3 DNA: TGTGCCAGTAGTATCCTCCGGGACCGCAATACAGCTTTCTTT
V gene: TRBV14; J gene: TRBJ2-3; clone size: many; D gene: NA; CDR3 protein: CASSQSGPENTQYF; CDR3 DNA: TGTGCCAGCAGCCAATCGGGCCCTGAAAATACGCAGTATTTT
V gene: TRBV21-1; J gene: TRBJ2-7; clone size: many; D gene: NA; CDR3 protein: CASSDATDF; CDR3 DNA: TGTGCCAGCAGCGACGCCACGGACTTC
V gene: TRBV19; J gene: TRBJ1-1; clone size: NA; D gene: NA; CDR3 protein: CASSTRTFVDRTEAFF; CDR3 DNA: TGTGCCAGTAGTACAAGGACGTTCGTCGATCGGACTGAAGCTTTCTTT
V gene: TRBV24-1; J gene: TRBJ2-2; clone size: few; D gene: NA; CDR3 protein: CATSDGDITNTGELFF; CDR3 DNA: TGTGCCACCAGTGATGGGGACATTACGAACACCGGGGAGCTGTTTTTT
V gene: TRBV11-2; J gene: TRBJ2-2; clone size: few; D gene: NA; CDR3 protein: CASTAGDAGELFF; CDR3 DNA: TGTGCCAGCACCGCAGGGGACGCCGGGGAGCTGTTTTTT
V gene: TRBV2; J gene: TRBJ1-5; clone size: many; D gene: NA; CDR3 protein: CASNVGSNQPQHF; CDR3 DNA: TGTGCCAGCAATGTCGGTAGCAATCAGCCCCAGCATTTT
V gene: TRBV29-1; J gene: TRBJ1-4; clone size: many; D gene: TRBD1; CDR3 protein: CSATRGQGGEKLFF; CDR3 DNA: TGCAGCGCCACGCGGGGACAGGGCGGTGAAAAACTGTTTTTT
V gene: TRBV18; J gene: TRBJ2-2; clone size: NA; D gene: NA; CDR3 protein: CASSPSFPGELFF; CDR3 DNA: TGTGCCAGCTCACCAAGCTTCCCCGGGGAGCTGTTTTTT